The 21 T cell receptor beta chains given below trace back to one sample, sequenced in a study of beta chain features in type 1 diabetes (dated by TCRdb to 2017 to 2018). Their cognate antigens are unknown. Points the paper makes about the study in general: A moderate but significant shortening of TCRB CDR3 length was observed in type 1 diabetes patients in all four CD4+ subsets.

Library preparation used the immunoSEQ multiplex PCR assay. All of the isolated RNA was reverse transcribed with the High Capacity cDNA Reverse Transcription Kit, so expressed TCRB transcripts were sequenced. Imported from immuneACCESS, the table was reduced by TCRdb to in-frame sequences with V and J called. These copies leave out some clones; in studies compared against another copy, an unresolved V gene accounts for under half, and the cause of the remainder is not known. The sample yields roughly 350,000 clones; over 9% were counted once. About 0.63% of the sample belongs to the ten largest clones. Sequencing input: central memory CD4+ T cells from blood. The source is a young man with type 1 diabetes.

V usage is TRBV7-2 and J usage is TRBJ2-1; perhaps TRBD2 as D (6 bases). Between the trimmed V and J ends, which lost 0 bases and 1 base, there was a span of 13 bases. The germline gives CDR1 SGHTA, CDR2 FQGNSA. The CDR3 contains 17 residues. The CDR3 DNA reads TGTGCCAGCAGCTTAGCGTTTTCGGCGGGATCCTACAATGAGCAGTTCTTC. Translated: CASSLAFSAGSYNEQFF.

This clone was seen ten or more times. The V call is TRBV7-2, the J call TRBJ2-6, with TRBD1 matching 7 bases. This CDR3 is built from 15 residues. With V trimmed by 3 bases and J by 2 bases, 1 base remained unmatched. The germline CDR1 and CDR2 sequences are SGHTA and FQGNSA. The CDR3 sequence: CASSLQGAGANVLTF. In nucleotides, the CDR3 is TGTGCCAGCAGCTTGCAGGGGGCTGGGGCCAACGTCCTGACTTTC.

In its sample, this clone was seen a few times. This may come from a read error, since a much larger clone is one base off. The chain couples TRBV6-1 to TRBJ1-5, with 8 positions matching TRBD1. The CDR3 length is 13 residues. V lost 4 bases to trimming and J lost 4 bases; unmatched junction nucleotides: 0. CDR1 is MNHNS, CDR2 SASEGT, per germline. CDR3 protein: CASSGDRNQPQHF. The CDR3 DNA is TGTGCCAGCAGTGGGGACAGGAATCAGCCCCAGCATTTT.

This clone was seen only a few times. The J gene is TRBJ1-1, the V gene TRBV29-1; tentatively, D is TRBD1 (6 bases). V was cut by 4 bases and J by 4 bases, with 16 bases left in between. The CDR3 sequence is 14 residues long. CDR1 is SQVTM and CDR2 is ANQGSEA in the germline V gene. The DNA of the CDR3 is TGCAGCGTTGGAGGCTTAGGGGGGGTCACTGAAGCTTTCTTT. Translating it yields CSVGGLGGVTEAFF. The full variable domain, in which reference TRBV29-1 and TRBJ1-1 provide the parts outside the CDR3, is SAVISQKPSRDICQRGTSLTIQCQVDSQVTMMFWYRQQPGQSLTLIATANQGSEATYESGFVIDKFPISRPNLTFSTLTVSNMSPEDSSIYLCSVGGLGGVTEAFFGQGTRLTVV.

V gene TRBV6-5 combines with J gene TRBJ1-3, with D maybe TRBD1 (5 bases). Germline V gives CDR1 MNHEY, CDR2 SVGAGI. The CDR3 length is 15 residues. V gave up 6 bases and J gave up 0 bases, with 12 bases separating them. CDR3: CASSLNRNSGNTIYF. CDR3 in DNA: TGTGCCAGCAGCCTCAACAGGAACTCTGGAAACACCATATATTTT.

Only a few counts were recorded for this clone. The V and J genes are TRBV19 and TRBJ2-1, with TRBD2 identical over 8 bases. V lost 2 bases to trimming and J lost 5 bases; unmatched junction nucleotides: 2. Germline assignment: CDR1 LNHDA and CDR2 SQIVND (reference sequence). This CDR3 has 14 residues. CDR3 protein: CASSITSGHNEQFF. CDR3 nucleotides: TGTGCCAGTAGTATAACTAGCGGACACAATGAGCAGTTCTTC.

The chain combines TRBV10-3 with TRBJ2-1, with TRBD2 matching 9 bases. The CDR3 consists of 15 residues. Per germline, CDR1 ENHRY and CDR2 SYGVKD. V dropped 6 bases and J dropped 6; count of bases not matched to a gene: 9. CDR3 region: CAIRDRGTSTNEQFF. CDR3 nucleotides: TGTGCCATCAGGGATAGGGGGACTAGCACCAATGAGCAGTTCTTC.

The V gene is TRBV6-5, the J gene TRBJ1-4, with D unresolved. Germline-derived CDR1 and CDR2 are MNHEY and SVGAGI. The CDR3 is 16 amino acids. V lost 0 bases, J lost 1 base, and 9 bases lay in between. The CDR3 loop reads CASSYSHGVTNEKLFF. The CDR3 DNA is TGTGCCAGCAGTTACTCCCACGGGGTAACTAATGAAAAACTGTTTTTT.

The table lists this clone with a few counts. The chain combines TRBV9 with TRBJ2-6, with D unclear. The CDR3 has 15 residues. Germline V gene sequence: CDR1 SGDLS, CDR2 YYNGEE. Trimming stripped 3 bases from V and 0 bases from J, with 7 bases between. The CDR3 bases are TGTGCCAGCAGCGACTTAATCTCTGGGGCCAACGTCCTGACTTTC. This translates into CASSDLISGANVLTF.

This clone occurred a few times. CDR3 residues: CASSLVEETQYF. The CDR3, as DNA: TGCGCCAGCAGCTTGGTGGAGGAGACCCAGTACTTC. The chain couples TRBV5-1 to TRBJ2-5; no clear D gene. The CDR3 runs to 12 residues. V was clipped by 0 bases and J by 5 bases, with 5 bases between them. Germline assignment: CDR1 SGHRS and CDR2 YFSETQ.

The gene calls are TRBV5-1 and TRBJ2-7, with 10 bases aligning to TRBD2. Trimming at V came to 0 bases and at J to 3 bases, leaving 6 bases not matched to a gene. CDR1 is SGHRS, CDR2 YFSETQ, per germline. The CDR3 loop spans 16 amino acids. As DNA, the CDR3 is TGCGCCAGCAGCTTGGCAGCGGGAGGGACGAACTACGAGCAGTACTTC. It is translated as CASSLAAGGTNYEQYF. Based on the CDR3 plus reference TRBV5-1 and TRBJ2-7, the full variable domain is KAGVTQTPRYLIKTRGQQVTLSCSPISGHRSVSWYQQTPGQGLQFLFEYFSETQRNKGNFPGRFSGRQFSNSRSEMNVSTLELGDSALYLCASSLAAGGTNYEQYFGPGTRLTVT.

In its sample, this clone was seen a few times. V usage is TRBV15 and J usage is TRBJ1-3; D gene unclear. The CDR3 has 15 amino acids. Germline CDR1 is LNHNV and CDR2 is YYDKDF (reference sequence). Deletions cut 5 bases from V and 0 bases from J, with 11 bases between. The CDR3 loop is CATSPYPPSGNTIYF. Written as DNA, the CDR3 is TGTGCCACCAGCCCCTACCCCCCCTCTGGAAACACCATATATTTT.

The CDR3 is CASSVGWGQSTDTQYF. The CDR3 DNA is TGTGCCAGCAGCGTAGGGTGGGGACAGAGCACAGATACGCAGTATTTT. This chain connects TRBV9 to TRBJ2-3, with TRBD1 matching over 7 bases. Per germline, CDR1 SGDLS and CDR2 YYNGEE. The V gene end was trimmed by 0 bases and the J gene end by 0 bases; junction bases not matched to a gene: 4. This CDR3 region has 16 residues.

The gene calls are TRBV15 and TRBJ2-3; D unclear. Germline values: CDR1 LNHNV, CDR2 YYDKDF (reference sequence). V shed 0 bases and J shed 4 bases, with 17 bases lying between them. This CDR3 is 17 amino acids long. CDR3 region: CATSRDQASVSPDTQYF. CDR3 nucleotides: TGTGCCACCAGCAGAGATCAAGCGTCGGTTAGTCCAGATACGCAGTATTTT.

The genes are TRBV19 and TRBJ1-5; D is possibly TRBD1 (5 bases). Trimming took 2 bases from V and 3 from J, leaving 11 bases between them. The CDR3 runs to 15 residues. Per the germline V gene, CDR1 is LNHDA and CDR2 is SQIVND (reference sequence). This CDR3 reads CASSIMGPSNQPQHF. DNA of the CDR3: TGTGCCAGTAGTATAATGGGGCCCTCCAATCAGCCCCAGCATTTT.

This clone was counted at least ten times. The rearrangement links TRBV7-8 to TRBJ2-5, with 11 bases lining up with TRBD2. The CDR3 totals 14 residues. J was trimmed by 5 bases and V by 4 bases; bases with no gene match: 3. Looked up from germline, CDR1 is SGHVS and CDR2 is FQNEAQ. For the CDR3, the DNA is TGTGCCAGCAGCTCGACTAGCGGGATGGAGACCCAGTACTTC. Protein sequence: CASSSTSGMETQYF.

The chain couples TRBV11-2 to TRBJ1-2, with unresolved D. The CDR3 consists of 12 residues. V lost 3 bases to trimming and J lost 4 bases, with 6 bases between them. Germline CDR1 is SGHAT and CDR2 is FQNNGV. As DNA, the CDR3 is TGTGCCAGCAGCTTTGAAACCTATGGCTACACCTTC. Translating gives CASSFETYGYTF.

This clone occurred many times. J is TRBJ2-4 and V is TRBV6-4, with D uncertain. CDR1 is MRHNA, CDR2 SNTAGT, per germline. V gave up 5 bases and J gave up 9 bases, with 20 bases separating them. The CDR3 has 15 amino acids. In DNA, the CDR3 is TGTGCCAGCAGTCCTACCACAGTTTCTAGAGGCATTCAGTACTTC. Its translation: CASSPTTVSRGIQYF.

This clone has just a few counts. The chain links TRBV10-3 to TRBJ1-1, with a tentative D call TRBD1 (6 bases). The CDR3 spans 13 residues. Per the germline V gene, CDR1 is ENHRY and CDR2 is SYGVKD. For the CDR3, the DNA is TGTGCTCATAGTCCGGGGGGGCGTTCTGAAGCTTTCTTT. Translation: CAHSPGGRSEAFF.

This clone was seen a handful of times. The V gene is TRBV4-2, the J gene TRBJ1-2; D might be TRBD1 (6 bases). This CDR3 is built from 16 residues. V was cut by 4 bases and J by 3 bases, with 18 bases left in between. The germline V gene encodes CDR1 LGHNA and CDR2 YNFKEQ. The CDR3 loop is CASSPPTVTGHYGYTF. CDR3 sequence (DNA): TGTGCCAGCAGCCCTCCCACCGTTACAGGGCACTATGGCTACACCTTC.

The V gene is TRBV28, the J gene TRBJ1-1, with a tentative D call TRBD1 (6 bases). The V and J ends lost 2 bases and 5 bases respectively, with 15 bases between them. Germline values: CDR1 MDHEN, CDR2 SYDVKM. This CDR3 comprises 15 residues. The CDR3 bases are TGTGCCAGCAGTTTAGGCGGGACAAGGGGGACTGAAGCTTTCTTT. This gives the protein CASSLGGTRGTEAFF.